This TCR beta chain was captured by sequencing in a study of spatial heterogeneity in lung cancer (dated 2019 in TCRdb). Context from the whole study: Beta-chain transcripts were consistently detected in greater numbers than alpha-chain transcripts, which likely reflects a higher abundance of beta-chain transcripts. Nonsynonymous mutation counts, determined by whole-exome sequencing of tumor tissue, were related to TCR repertoire features. Both alpha and beta chains were TCR-sequenced in 200 to 250 tumor regions, approximately 64 matched nontumor lung samples and more than 50 PBMC samples obtained at surgery. In the raw uncorrected reads, each unique combination of TCR and UMI appeared more than ten times on average. In non-small cell lung cancer, the study made a quantitative comparison of TCR alpha and beta repertoires among multiple tumor regions, matched nontumor lung and blood.

The research as a whole found: Ubiquitous expanded tumor TCRs were found in blood more often at tumor resection than at routine follow-up. Confirming at a functional level the hypothesis that regional TCRs recognize regional mutations was considered to require additional single-cell paired TCR alpha and beta sequencing.

Trimming accounts for 2 bases at V and 2 bases at J, while the number of junction bases matched to no gene is 12. The CDR3 measures 19 amino acids from cysteine to phenylalanine. Here the CDR3 DNA is all that survives: 57 bases in frame from base 1. CDR1 and CDR2, looked up from the germline V gene, are LGHNA and YSLEER. To prepare the library, 5' RACE was applied. The instrument was a NextSeq 500. To allow correction of PCR and sequencing errors, the TCR library protocol tagged every TCR cDNA molecule with a unique molecular identifier. Per the original workflow: TCR identification, UMI-based error correction and CDR3 extraction were all carried out with Decombinator tools. Expanded TCRs were defined as those above a frequency of 2 per 1,000, corresponding to the top 1% of the tumor frequency distribution. Renyi diversity was computed with the R vegan package after each repertoire had been subsampled 100 times to 5,000 TCRs. CDR3 similarity networks were constructed using string-kernel similarity of amino acid triplets, with links drawn between CDR3s whose pairwise similarity was above 0.82. TCRdb reran the public reads through fastp at Q25 and MiXCR, keeping productive beta chains. For every CDR3 protein sequence, its rows merge into one entry that carries the most common genes and DNA. The V and J calls come from TCRdb's annotation, not from the publication. The sample includes 10,000 to 15,000 distinct CDR3 sequences, with 3% to 4.5% observed a single time. Over 35% of the sample rests with the top ten.

Per the publication, the time point label means: sample taken at primary tumor resection. Donors were over 60 patients with early-stage, untreated non-small cell lung cancer from the lung TRACERx cohort. Without any cell sorting, TCR sequencing was performed on whole RNA extracted either from tumor and nontumor lung tissue or from cryopreserved PBMC samples. Only patients for whom sufficient RNA was available from at least two tumor regions were selected for TCR sequencing. This clonotype was seen at least ten times. What this receptor recognizes is not known. Per-base qualities were not stored, and no clone one base away is much larger.

Sample: PBMCs, taken at surgery. Recombination joined TRBV4-3 with TRBJ2-3, with 11 central nucleotides matching TRBD2. The clonotype comes from a male donor with early-stage non-small cell lung cancer. The DNA reads as follows: TGCGCCAGCAGCCAATACCCGGGACTAGCGGAGGGGGACACAGATACGCAGTATTTT. Its amino acids are CASSQYPGLAEGDTDTQYF.